This T cell receptor (beta chain) was identified during a study of cytomegalovirus exposure and HLA in healthy donors. Study results and limitations: Listed as cytomegalovirus-associated were approximately 160 TCR beta chains. Later on, an analysis tied 15,000 or so TCR beta sequences to HLA alleles at 0.05 false discovery rate. Later analysis identified several of the most significant clusters that appeared linked to common viral pathogens. Presence/absence analyses treated sequencing depth as roughly uniform across donors.

13 Jbeta primers and 60 Vbeta primers were used for the PCR. Repertoires were generated with immunoSEQ multiplex PCR, while TCRdb's copy carries only in-frame clones and drops some. Of over 50,000 clones listed, about three quarters are singletons. To note about this clone: Its antigen is not known.

The CDR3 is 11 residues long. CDR1 is MNHEY and CDR2 is SVGAGI in the germline V gene. Trimming removed 7 bases at V and 6 bases at J, with 7 bases between. This clonotype was obtained from a female donor in good health and CMV-seronegative. Sequenced input: PBMCs. The V call is TRBV6-5, the J call TRBJ2-1; D is unresolved. CDR3 amino acids: CASTLRNEQFF. In DNA, the CDR3 is TGTGCCAGCACCCTGCGCAATGAGCAGTTCTTC.